This T cell receptor (beta chain) was sequenced for a study of blood T cell repertoires in COVID-19. The length of the CDR3 is 14 residues. V shed 3 bases and J shed 0 bases, with 3 bases lying between them. CDR1 is SGHAT, CDR2 FQNNGV, per germline. Produced via immunoSEQ multiplex PCR; TCRdb's table is partial and in-frame only. Here the sample spans 73,000 or so clones, about 83% being singletons. The sample comprised peripheral blood. The rearrangement joins TRBV11-2 to TRBJ1-6, with no clear D. The source of this sequence is a woman aged 55-69 years with acute or convalescent COVID-19. The CDR3 DNA is TGTGCCAGCAGCTTGAGCTCCTATAATTCACCCCTCCACTTT. It translates to CASSLSSYNSPLHF.